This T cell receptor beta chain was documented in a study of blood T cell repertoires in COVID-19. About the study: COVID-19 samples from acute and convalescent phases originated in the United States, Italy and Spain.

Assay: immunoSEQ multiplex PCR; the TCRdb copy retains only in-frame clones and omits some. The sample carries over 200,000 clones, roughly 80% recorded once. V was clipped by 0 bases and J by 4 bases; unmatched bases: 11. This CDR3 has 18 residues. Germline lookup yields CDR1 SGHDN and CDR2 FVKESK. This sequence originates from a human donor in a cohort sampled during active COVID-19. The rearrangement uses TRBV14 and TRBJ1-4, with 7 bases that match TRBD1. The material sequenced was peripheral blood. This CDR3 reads CASSQDLGRGQINEKLFF. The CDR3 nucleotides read TGTGCCAGCAGCCAAGATTTAGGTCGGGGACAGATTAATGAAAAACTGTTTTTT. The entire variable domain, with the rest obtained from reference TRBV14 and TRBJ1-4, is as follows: EAGVTQFPSHSVIEKGQTVTLRCDPISGHDNLYWYRRVMGKEIKFLLHFVKESKQDESGMPNNRFLAERTGGTYSTLKVQPAELEDSGVYFCASSQDLGRGQINEKLFFGSGTQLSVL.